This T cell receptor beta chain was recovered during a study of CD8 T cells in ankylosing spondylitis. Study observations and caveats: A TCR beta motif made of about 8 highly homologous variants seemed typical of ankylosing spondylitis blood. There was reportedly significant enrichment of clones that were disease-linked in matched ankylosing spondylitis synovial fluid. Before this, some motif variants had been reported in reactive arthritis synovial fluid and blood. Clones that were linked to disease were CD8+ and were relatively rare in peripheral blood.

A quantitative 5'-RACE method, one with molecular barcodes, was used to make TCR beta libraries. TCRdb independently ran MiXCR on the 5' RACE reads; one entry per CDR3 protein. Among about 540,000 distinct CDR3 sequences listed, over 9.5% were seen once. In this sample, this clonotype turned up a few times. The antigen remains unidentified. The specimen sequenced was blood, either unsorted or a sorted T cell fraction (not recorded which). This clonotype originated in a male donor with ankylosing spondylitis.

CDR3 in amino acids: CASSSTPGRSKDTQYF. Here the CDR3 DNA reads TGTGCCAGCAGCTCAACCCCGGGCAGGTCGAAGGATACGCAGTATTTT. The chain uses TRBV5-6 and TRBJ2-3; D is uncertain. Per germline, CDR1 SGHDT and CDR2 YYEEEE. The CDR3 runs 16 residues. V was trimmed by 3 bases and J by 6 bases, leaving 20 bases between them. Full variable domain (outside the CDR3, taken from reference TRBV5-6 and TRBJ2-3): DAGVTQSPTHLIKTRGQQVTLRCSPKSGHDTVSWYQQALGQGPQFIFQYYEEEERQRGNFPDRFSGHQFPNYSSELNVNALLLGDSALYLCASSSTPGRSKDTQYFGPGTRLTVL.